Given below is one T cell receptor beta chain in context. This specimen belongs to a study of Ad26.COV2.S vaccination and SARS-CoV-2 variants. Looking at the study overall: In the study, Ad26.COV2.S was injected intramuscularly once, or twice 56 days apart.

Assay used: immunoSEQ multiplex PCR; TCRdb lists only in-frame clones, some missing. The table includes around 500,000 clones, 80% to 90% detected once. The CDR3 runs 13 residues. CDR1 and CDR2 from the germline V gene are LGHDT and YNNKEL (reference sequence). Trimming removed 5 bases from V and 4 bases from J, with 10 bases in between. The treatment here: 15 to 20 received Ad26.COV2.S at low or high dose, single or two shots; about 5 received placebo; per-sample allocation not given. The investigators took samples on day 63 after the first vaccine or placebo injection. This adult donor, from Boston, was 18-55 years old.

Sequenced here: peripheral blood, sampled in a trial of Ad26.COV2.S vaccine versus placebo. This TCR was recovered from a person aged 18 to 65 who received the Ad26.COV2.S COVID-19 vaccine or a placebo. The chain couples TRBV3-1 (or the pseudogene TRBV3-2) to TRBJ2-3; no clear D gene. DNA of the CDR3: TGTGCCAGCAGCAGATTCACGTCAGATACGCAGTATTTT. Encoded protein: CASSRFTSDTQYF.